Each of the 31 T cell receptor beta chains below was sequenced from the same sample in a study of identical twins. MiXCR, applied by TCRdb to the 5' RACE reads, yields one record per CDR3 protein. The data contain 450,000 or so distinct CDR3 sequences, roughly a quarter of them singletons. Another study also made use of these data, one on T cells expressing NK-cell markers.

Sequenced sample: CD4+ T cells sorted from blood. The receptors were sampled from a woman in her late teens or twenties in good health.

Only a few counts were recorded for this clonotype. The J gene is TRBJ2-7, the V gene TRBV29-1; no clear D gene. Germline loops: CDR1 SQVTM, CDR2 ANQGSEA. The CDR3 sequence is 16 residues long. The V end was cut by 4 bases, the J end by 1 base, with 20 bases between. The CDR3 bases are TGCAGCGTTGTGCGCCCCTCGGGCCGAGATTCCTACGAGCAGTACTTC. Its protein product is CSVVRPSGRDSYEQYF.

This sequence joins TRBV7-8 and TRBJ1-1; tentative D call: TRBD1 (5 bases). Trimming took off 3 bases at V and 5 bases at J, with 13 bases between the two ends. CDR3 length: 14 residues. CDR1 is SGHVS, CDR2 FQNEAQ, per germline. In DNA form, the CDR3 reads TGTGCCAGCAGCTTCGTCCAACAGGTTACTGAAGCTTTCTTT. Translation: CASSFVQQVTEAFF.

This sequence joins TRBV12-3 or TRBV12-4 and TRBJ1-2, with a possible D match to TRBD1 (5 bases). Trimming removed 8 bases from V and 8 bases from J, with 15 bases in between. This CDR3 comprises 12 residues. The CDR3 DNA reads as TGTGCCAGCGGCCTAGGGGTCTGGGGCTACACCTTC. This gives the protein CASGLGVWGYTF.

The chain recombines TRBV20-1 with TRBJ2-7, with D unclear. Trimming stripped 0 bases from V and 3 bases from J, with 15 bases between. Germline-derived CDR1 and CDR2 are DFQATT and SNEGSKA (reference sequence). This CDR3 contains 15 residues. CDR3 sequence: CSARDLHTIGYEQYF. In DNA, the CDR3 is TGCAGTGCTAGAGATCTACACACGATTGGCTACGAGCAGTACTTC.

This clonotype was observed a few times. This chain joins TRBV25-1 and TRBJ2-7, with D possibly TRBD1 on 6 matching bases. The CDR3 consists of 14 residues. Trimming cost V 3 bases and J 4 bases, with 13 bases left between them. Germline V gene data show CDR1 as MGHDK and CDR2 as SYGVNS. The CDR3 DNA reads as TGTGCCAGCAGTGAGGCAGCTACAGGGTACGAGCAGTACTTC. The encoded protein is CASSEAATGYEQYF.

This clonotype was observed a few times. The chain joins TRBV10-3 to TRBJ1-6; D unresolved. CDR1 and CDR2 (germline): ENHRY, SYGVKD. V dropped 7 bases and J dropped 5 bases, with 9 bases sitting between them. This CDR3 spans 13 amino acids. The CDR3 reads CAITDRDNSPLHF. CDR3 sequence (DNA): TGTGCCATCACCGACCGGGATAATTCACCCCTCCACTTT.

The table lists this clonotype with a few counts. The chain couples TRBV20-1 to TRBJ1-1; D gene ambiguous. The CDR3 has 11 residues. The V gene's germline CDR1 is DFQATT and CDR2 SNEGSKA (reference sequence). The V end was cut by 5 bases, the J end by 1 base, with 5 bases between. Written as DNA, the CDR3 is TGCAGTGCTCTTCCGAACACTGAAGCTTTCTTT. Protein sequence: CSALPNTEAFF.

This chain links TRBV7-2 with TRBJ2-3, with no clear D. The germline V gene encodes CDR1 SGHTA and CDR2 FQGNSA. The CDR3 sequence is 13 residues long. V was clipped by 4 bases and J by 7 bases, with 12 bases between them. CDR3 in amino acids: CASSSGLINTQYF. In nucleotides, the CDR3 is TGTGCCAGCAGCTCCGGATTGATTAATACGCAGTATTTT.

This clonotype was recorded many times. The V call is TRBV12-3 or TRBV12-4, the J call TRBJ2-1, with unresolved D. The CDR3 is 12 amino acids. Trimming took off 5 bases at V and 8 bases at J, with 10 bases between the two ends. CDR3 sequence reads: CASSPLGYEQFF. In nucleotides, the CDR3 is TGTGCCAGCAGTCCCCTCGGCTATGAGCAGTTCTTC.

CDR3 coding DNA: TGCGCCAGCAGCCACCCAGGTGGGGAGCTGTTTTTT. Protein product: CASSHPGGELFF. The chain employs TRBV4-3 and TRBJ2-2, with no clear D. Per germline, CDR1 LGHNA and CDR2 YSLEER. This CDR3 contains 12 residues. The V end lost 3 bases, the J end lost 8 bases, and 7 bases lay between the germline ends.

V is TRBV6-1 and J is TRBJ2-5; the D is unclear. Trimming stripped 6 bases from V and 8 bases from J, with 16 bases between. Germline lookup yields CDR1 MNHNS and CDR2 SASEGT. The CDR3 covers 13 residues. Here the CDR3 reads CASRTDPLATQYF. The DNA for the CDR3 is TGTGCCAGCAGGACCGACCCCTTGGCCACCCAGTACTTC.

The V gene is TRBV6-1, the J gene TRBJ2-7, with TRBD1 matching over 8 bases. There are 14 residues in the CDR3. J gave up 7 bases and V 5 bases, and 10 bases lay outside the gene matches. The V gene's germline CDR1 is MNHNS and CDR2 SASEGT. The CDR3 protein is CASSTQGASKEQYF. The CDR3 bases are TGTGCCAGCAGTACCCAGGGGGCTAGCAAAGAGCAGTACTTC.

This clonotype has only a few counts. The rearrangement links TRBV27 to TRBJ2-2; weak D call: TRBD1 (6 bases). Germline V gene data show CDR1 as MNHEY and CDR2 as SMNVEV (reference sequence). This CDR3 spans 15 amino acids. V was shortened by 6 bases and J by 6 bases, with 17 bases between the two germline ends. Here the CDR3 reads CASRALQGTAGELFF. CDR3 in DNA: TGTGCCAGCAGAGCATTACAGGGAACTGCCGGGGAGCTGTTTTTT.

CDR3 DNA: TGTGCCAGCTCCCGGACTAGCGGGGGGGCCTTGTCAGGCGATGAGCAGTTCTTC. It specifies CASSRTSGGALSGDEQFF. The chain links TRBV6-1 to TRBJ2-1; 15 nucleotides line up with TRBD2. With V trimmed by 8 bases and J by 8 bases, 16 bases remained unmatched. The V gene's germline CDR1 is MNHNS and CDR2 SASEGT. The CDR3 is 18 amino acids.

The rearrangement uses TRBV5-5 and TRBJ2-7; D gene ambiguous. Trimming took 0 bases from V and 0 from J, leaving 13 bases between them. Germline CDR1 is SGHKS and CDR2 is YYEKEE (reference sequence). There are 16 residues in the CDR3. The CDR3 nucleotides are TGTGCCAGCAGCTTGGGAGTCGGGTCAAGCTCCTACGAGCAGTACTTC. Translating gives CASSLGVGSSSYEQYF.

The chain combines TRBV4-3 with TRBJ1-2; no definite D call. Germline assignment: CDR1 LGHNA and CDR2 YSLEER. The CDR3 spans 14 residues. Deletions cut 0 bases from V and 8 bases from J, with 13 bases between. CDR3 amino acids: CASSQDVAGPGYTF. For the CDR3, the DNA is TGCGCCAGCAGCCAAGATGTGGCAGGCCCAGGCTACACCTTC.

The V gene is TRBV10-3, the J gene TRBJ2-7; D gene uncertain. This CDR3 region has 14 residues. Looked up from germline, CDR1 is ENHRY and CDR2 is SYGVKD. Trimming took 0 bases from V and 0 from J, leaving 6 bases between them. This CDR3 reads CAISESIRSYEQYF. CDR3 DNA: TGTGCCATCAGTGAGTCGATCCGCTCCTACGAGCAGTACTTC.

The chain joins TRBV12-3 or TRBV12-4 to TRBJ2-4; a weak D match, TRBD1 (6 bases). Trimming removed 2 bases from V and 10 bases from J, with 15 bases in between. CDR3 length: 14 residues. The CDR3 DNA sequence: TGTGCCAGCAGTTTATCTTCGACAGGACCTATTCAGTACTTC. The encoded protein is CASSLSSTGPIQYF.

The sample holds a few counts of this clonotype. The V and J genes are TRBV20-1 and TRBJ2-1, with D hard to call. The CDR3 contains 12 residues. CDR1 and CDR2 from the germline V gene are DFQATT and SNEGSKA (reference sequence). V was clipped by 3 bases and J by 7 bases, with 10 bases between them. In nucleotides, the CDR3 is TGCAGTGCTAGGGGCCTAGAAAATGAGCAGTTCTTC. Translating it yields CSARGLENEQFF.

The chain employs TRBV29-1 and TRBJ1-2, with TRBD1 matching over 8 bases. The V and J ends lost 5 bases and 6 bases, in that order; junction bases with no gene match: 11. There are 14 residues in the CDR3. The germline CDR1 and CDR2 sequences are SQVTM and ANQGSEA. As DNA, the CDR3 is TGCAGCGTTAACAACAGGGGGTTTTCGGATGGCTACACCTTC. Protein product: CSVNNRGFSDGYTF. The complete variable domain, with remaining parts taken from reference TRBV29-1 and TRBJ1-2, reads SAVISQKPSRDICQRGTSLTIQCQVDSQVTMMFWYRQQPGQSLTLIATANQGSEATYESGFVIDKFPISRPNLTFSTLTVSNMSPEDSSIYLCSVNNRGFSDGYTFGSGTRLTVV.

This chain links TRBV20-1 with TRBJ2-2; the D gene is possibly TRBD2 (6 bases). The CDR3 consists of 13 residues. Trimming left V 3 bases short and J 4 bases short, with 9 bases between. Germline loops: CDR1 DFQATT, CDR2 SNEGSKA (reference sequence). DNA for the CDR3: TGCAGTGCTAGGGGGACTGTCACCGGGGAGCTGTTTTTT. It specifies CSARGTVTGELFF.

This clonotype was found a few times. The V and J genes are TRBV18 and TRBJ2-7; D not certain. The CDR3 has 12 amino acids. Trimming removed 3 bases at V and 6 bases at J, with 9 bases between. Germline V gene sequence: CDR1 KGHSH, CDR2 LQKENI. DNA of the CDR3: TGTGCCAGCTCACCGGTGGGCGGCGAGCAGTACTTC. Its protein is CASSPVGGEQYF.

This clonotype was picked up a small number of times. This chain uses TRBV18 with TRBJ2-5; D ambiguous. CDR1 KGHSH and CDR2 LQKENI come from the germline V gene. The CDR3 loop spans 13 amino acids. Trimming removed 2 bases from V and 2 bases from J, with 6 bases in between. CDR3 sequence (DNA): TGTGCCAGCTCACCAGCCCATCAAGAGACCCAGTACTTC. Translation: CASSPAHQETQYF.

Only a few counts were recorded for this clonotype. The chain links TRBV20-1 to TRBJ2-3; 8 nucleotides align to TRBD1. CDR1 DFQATT and CDR2 SNEGSKA come from the germline V gene (reference sequence). This CDR3 has 15 amino acids. The junction had 13 bases not matched to a gene; V was cut back by 5 bases and J by 6 bases. The CDR3 here is CSAPDRGGRGDTQYF. In nucleotides, the CDR3 is TGCAGTGCTCCCGACAGGGGAGGTAGAGGGGATACGCAGTATTTT.

The chain combines TRBV12-3 or TRBV12-4 with TRBJ1-3; no definite D call. Trimming pared 4 bases from V and 6 bases from J, leaving 16 bases between. The CDR3 sequence is 15 residues long. The CDR3 spells CASSSRPMPLNTIYF. In nucleotides, the CDR3 is TGTGCCAGCAGTTCCCGACCGATGCCTCTAAACACCATATATTTT.

The rearrangement uses TRBV29-1 and TRBJ2-2; TRBD2 might be the D (5 bases). Germline lookup yields CDR1 SQVTM and CDR2 ANQGSEA. V lost 6 bases and J lost 1, with 12 bases in between. CDR3 length equals 14 residues. The CDR3 reads CSVAVHLNTGELFF. The CDR3 nucleotides read TGCAGCGTAGCGGTACACCTGAACACCGGGGAGCTGTTTTTT.

The rearrangement links TRBV6-1 to TRBJ1-1; D is uncertain. Per the germline V gene, CDR1 is MNHNS and CDR2 is SASEGT. The length of the CDR3 is 10 residues. The V gene lost 7 bases and the J gene lost 8 bases, with 8 bases spanning the gap. CDR3 coding DNA: TGTGCCAGCAAAAGCTTGGAAGCTTTCTTT. Its protein is CASKSLEAFF.

This clonotype was seen more than once but under ten times. V usage is TRBV6-5 and J usage is TRBJ2-5, with 8 positions matching TRBD2. Unmatched junction bases numbered 2, after V lost 3 bases and J lost 5 bases. The CDR3 totals 13 residues. Germline V gives CDR1 MNHEY, CDR2 SVGAGI. CDR3 protein: CASSYPGGETQYF. CDR3 sequence (DNA): TGTGCCAGCAGTTATCCGGGGGGGGAGACCCAGTACTTC.

This clonotype was observed a handful of times. The chain carries TRBV27 and TRBJ2-1; 14 nucleotides line up with TRBD2. This CDR3 is 17 amino acids long. Germline lookup yields CDR1 MNHEY and CDR2 SMNVEV (reference sequence). V gave up 7 bases and J gave up 2 bases; unmatched junction bases: 7. This chain's CDR3 is CASTTGTSGRAYNEQFF. In nucleotides, the CDR3 is TGTGCCAGCACAACCGGGACTAGCGGGAGAGCCTACAATGAGCAGTTCTTC.

The J gene is TRBJ2-7, the V gene TRBV9; 8 nucleotides align to TRBD2. Per germline, CDR1 SGDLS and CDR2 YYNGEE. The CDR3 loop spans 14 amino acids. V trimming: 1 base; J trimming: 4 bases; junction bases outside the gene matches: 4. Here the CDR3 reads CASSVRTSSYEQYF. The CDR3 region has the DNA TGTGCCAGCAGCGTACGGACTAGCTCTTACGAGCAGTACTTC. Combining the CDR3 with reference TRBV9 and TRBJ2-7 gives the whole variable domain DSGVTQTPKHLITATGQRVTLRCSPRSGDLSVYWYQQSLDQGLQFLIQYYNGEERAKGNILERFSAQQFPDLHSELNLSSLELGDSALYFCASSVRTSSYEQYFGPGTRLTVT.

This clonotype occurred a few times. V usage is TRBV7-2 and J usage is TRBJ2-7; the D gene is possibly TRBD2 (5 bases). V lost 7 bases and J 3 bases, leaving 10 bases between the germline ends. Germline CDR1 SGHTA, CDR2 FQGNSA. The CDR3 sequence is 12 residues long. CDR3 residues: CASTSDYYEQYF. The DNA for the CDR3 is TGTGCCAGCACCTCCGACTACTACGAGCAGTACTTC.